These 29 T cell receptor beta chains came from one sample sequenced in a study of blood T cell repertoires in COVID-19. This table comes from immunoSEQ multiplex PCR, and its TCRdb copy is limited to in-frame clones, with some not included. This sample has about 33,000 clones, with approximately 86% found just once. Material for sequencing was peripheral blood. These receptors all stem from an elderly woman with active or convalescent COVID-19.

This clone was found once. The chain recombines TRBV2 with TRBJ2-1; 10 bases match TRBD1. The germline CDR1 and CDR2 sequences are SNHLY and FYNNEI. V lost 0 bases, J lost 6 bases, and 8 bases stayed unmatched. The CDR3 totals 17 residues. CDR3 sequence: CASSEAIGDRGSNEQFF. The CDR3 nucleotides are TGTGCCAGCAGTGAAGCGATCGGGGACAGGGGTAGCAATGAGCAGTTCTTC.

The chain employs TRBV27 and TRBJ1-1; possibly TRBD1 for D (6 bases). CDR1 is MNHEY, CDR2 SMNVEV, per germline (reference sequence). The V gene lost 2 bases and the J gene lost 4 bases, with 17 bases spanning the gap. The CDR3 is 16 amino acids. CDR3 sequence reads: CASSLGGRVGSTEAFF. CDR3 coding DNA: TGTGCCAGCAGTTTAGGGGGCAGAGTGGGTTCCACTGAAGCTTTCTTT.

The chain recombines TRBV3-1 (or the pseudogene TRBV3-2) with TRBJ2-2, with 10 bases aligning to TRBD2. This CDR3 is 16 amino acids long. Germline CDR1 is LGHDT and CDR2 is YNNKEL (reference sequence). V shed 4 bases, J shed 4 bases, and the junction held 6 bases outside the gene matches. CDR3 nucleotides: TGTGCCAGCAGCCCATTAGCGGGGGGTGTCACCGGGGAGCTGTTTTTT. Protein product: CASSPLAGGVTGELFF.

This clone has a single count. The rearrangement uses TRBV3-1 (or the pseudogene TRBV3-2) and TRBJ2-7; no reliable D call. V was pared by 3 bases and J by 2 bases, with 11 bases between. In germline, CDR1 is LGHDT, CDR2 YNNKEL (reference sequence). The CDR3 runs 14 residues. CDR3 sequence (DNA): TGTGCCAGCAGCCAGCAGACAAAAACCTACGAGCAGTACTTC. It yields the protein CASSQQTKTYEQYF.

This chain uses TRBV9 with TRBJ1-6; 10 bases line up with TRBD1. Germline V CDR1 and CDR2: SGDLS, YYNGEE. V was pared by 3 bases and J by 6 bases, with 15 bases of the junction left unmatched. The CDR3 runs to 19 residues. The CDR3 DNA is TGTGCCAGCAGCGGAGCCTCGACAGGGGGCCCCCTCTTTAATTCACCCCTCCACTTT. It specifies CASSGASTGGPLFNSPLHF.

This chain links TRBV30 with TRBJ1-5; D gene unclear. Per germline, CDR1 GTSNPN and CDR2 SVGIG (reference sequence). The ends were cut back, 3 bases at V and 5 bases at J, with 17 bases in the middle. The CDR3 is 15 amino acids. CDR3 loop: CAWSSGGGVYQPQHF. In DNA, the CDR3 is TGTGCCTGGAGCAGTGGTGGCGGGGTGTATCAGCCCCAGCATTTT.

The chain combines TRBV4-2 with TRBJ2-4, with unresolved D. In germline, CDR1 is LGHNA, CDR2 YNFKEQ. With 1 base removed from V and 3 bases from J, the gap between germline ends came to 13 bases. The CDR3 runs 16 residues. This chain's CDR3 is CASSQVSRLDKNIQYF. Written as DNA, the CDR3 is TGTGCCAGCAGCCAAGTCTCTAGATTGGACAAAAACATTCAGTACTTC.

The chain links TRBV10-3 to TRBJ2-3; 12 nucleotides match TRBD2. The length of the CDR3 is 18 residues. Per germline, CDR1 ENHRY and CDR2 SYGVKD. Trimming at V came to 2 bases and at J to 2 bases, leaving 8 bases not matched to a gene. CDR3 sequence: CAISEGLAGRATTDTQYF. The CDR3 DNA sequence: TGTGCCATCAGTGAGGGACTAGCGGGACGTGCAACCACAGATACGCAGTATTTT.

This chain connects TRBV7-3 to TRBJ1-1, with D uncertain. This CDR3 region has 13 residues. Germline V gene sequence: CDR1 SGHTA, CDR2 FQGTGA. The V end was cut by 4 bases, the J end by 3 bases, with 9 bases between. The CDR3 here is CASSSLTDTEAFF. CDR3 nucleotides: TGTGCCAGCAGCTCCCTAACCGACACTGAAGCTTTCTTT.

This clone was seen a single time. The gene calls are TRBV5-8 and TRBJ2-7; 7 bases are a match to TRBD1. This CDR3 region has 14 residues. Germline assignment: CDR1 SGHTS and CDR2 YDEGEE. V trimming: 3 bases; J trimming: 2 bases; junction bases outside the gene matches: 5. DNA of the CDR3: TGTGCCAGCAGCTCGGACAGGATAACCTACGAGCAGTACTTC. The encoded protein is CASSSDRITYEQYF. Based on the CDR3 plus reference TRBV5-8 and TRBJ2-7, the full variable domain is EAGVTQSPTHLIKTRGQQATLRCSPISGHTSVYWYQQALGLGLQFLLWYDEGEERNRGNFPPRFSGRQFPNYSSELNVNALELEDSALYLCASSSDRITYEQYFGPGTRLTVT.

This clone appeared a single time. This chain uses TRBV20-1 with TRBJ1-5; D is ambiguous. Germline V lookup: CDR1 DFQATT, CDR2 SNEGSKA (reference sequence). This CDR3 region has 14 residues. The V gene lost 3 bases and the J gene lost 0 bases, with 9 bases spanning the gap. The CDR3 DNA sequence: TGCAGTGCTAGTTCACAGATTAGCAATCAGCCCCAGCATTTT. Amino acids: CSASSQISNQPQHF.

J is TRBJ1-2 and V is TRBV7-2; no clear D. Germline CDR1 reads SGHTA; CDR2 reads FQGNSA. V was cut by 5 bases and J by 0 bases, with 7 bases left in between. CDR3 length: 13 amino acids. The CDR3 DNA reads as TGTGCCAGCAGCCCTAGATCTAACTATGGCTACACCTTC. This gives the protein CASSPRSNYGYTF.

The CDR3 sequence: CASNPLTSPYNEQFF. In DNA, the CDR3 is TGTGCCAGCAACCCCTTAACTAGCCCCTACAATGAGCAGTTCTTC. The rearrangement uses TRBV5-5 and TRBJ2-1; possible D gene TRBD2, 6 bases. The length of the CDR3 is 15 residues. Germline V gives CDR1 SGHKS, CDR2 YYEKEE (reference sequence). V was pared by 6 bases and J by 2 bases, with 15 bases between.

The chain employs TRBV27 and TRBJ1-2, with 8 bases fitting TRBD1. This CDR3 is 13 amino acids long. In germline, CDR1 is MNHEY, CDR2 SMNVEV (reference sequence). Germline trimming cut 6 bases from V and 4 bases from J; bases unmatched to any gene: 4. CDR3 nucleotides: TGTGCCAGCAGCCGGGACAGGAGCTATGGCTACACCTTC. It encodes CASSRDRSYGYTF.

This clone was observed a handful of times. This chain links TRBV5-1 with TRBJ1-2, with TRBD1 identical over 7 bases. The V and J ends lost 0 bases and 8 bases, in that order; junction bases with no gene match: 10. In germline, CDR1 is SGHRS, CDR2 YFSETQ. The CDR3 sequence is 15 residues long. The CDR3 here is CASSLDGRGYGGYTF. CDR3 DNA sequence: TGCGCCAGCAGCTTGGATGGCAGGGGGTATGGAGGCTACACCTTC.

J is TRBJ1-3 and V is TRBV24-1; D unclear. This CDR3 has 15 amino acids. Trimming cost V 0 bases and J 1 base, with 6 bases left between them. The V gene's germline CDR1 is KGHDR and CDR2 SFDVKD. CDR3 nucleotides: TGTGCCACCAGTGATTTGCGGGGATCTGGAAACACCATATATTTT. It yields the protein CATSDLRGSGNTIYF.

This sequence joins TRBV2 and TRBJ1-2, with TRBD1 matching 8 bases. With V trimmed by 6 bases and J by 5 bases, 5 bases remained unmatched. The CDR3 is made up of 13 amino acids. Germline V gene lookup returns CDR1 SNHLY and CDR2 FYNNEI. The CDR3 sequence: CASRLGQDYGYTF. DNA of the CDR3: TGTGCCAGCAGATTGGGACAGGATTATGGCTACACCTTC.

The chain links TRBV28 to TRBJ1-2, with a possible D match to TRBD1 (6 bases). CDR1 and CDR2 from the germline V gene are MDHEN and SYDVKM. Trimming shortened V by 6 bases and J by 6 bases, and 14 bases separated the two germline ends. This CDR3 contains 13 residues. The CDR3 nucleotides read TGTGCCAGCAGCTTAAACAACAGGGATGGCTACACCTTC. It translates to CASSLNNRDGYTF.

The chain combines TRBV12-3 or TRBV12-4 with TRBJ1-6; 9 bases map to TRBD1. V shed 8 bases and J 7 bases; nucleotides not matched to a gene: 3. CDR3 length: 13 residues. This CDR3 is CASGTGGNSPLHF. DNA for the CDR3: TGTGCCAGCGGAACAGGGGGCAATTCACCCCTCCACTTT.

The chain couples TRBV15 to TRBJ2-1; 12 bases fit TRBD2. Per germline, CDR1 LNHNV and CDR2 YYDKDF (reference sequence). Losses at the gene ends were 1 base for V and 5 bases for J; bases not matched to a gene: 6. The CDR3 runs 17 residues. The CDR3 loop reads CATSRASTSGGDNEQFF. The CDR3 region has the DNA TGTGCCACCAGCAGAGCTTCGACTAGCGGGGGTGACAATGAGCAGTTCTTC.

The chain employs TRBV6-4 and TRBJ2-1; weak D call: TRBD2 (7 bases). Trimming took off 5 bases at V and 0 bases at J, with 14 bases between the two ends. The CDR3 extends over 16 amino acids. Germline V lookup: CDR1 MRHNA, CDR2 SNTAGT. Written as DNA, the CDR3 is TGTGCCAGCAGTTTGGGACGGGGGGCCTCCTACAATGAGCAGTTCTTC. This sequence encodes CASSLGRGASYNEQFF.

The rearrangement uses TRBV6-4 and TRBJ1-2, with TRBD1 matching over 7 bases. The CDR3 length is 12 residues. Germline values: CDR1 MRHNA, CDR2 SNTAGT. V shed 7 bases and J 4 bases; nucleotides not matched to a gene: 3. DNA of the CDR3: TGTGCCAGCATAAAGGGGGCCTATGGCTACACCTTC. Amino acid sequence: CASIKGAYGYTF.

The chain combines TRBV19 with TRBJ2-3; 7 positions agree with TRBD2. Trimming took 1 base from V and 4 from J; bases not matched to a gene: 8. Germline assignment: CDR1 LNHDA and CDR2 SQIVND (reference sequence). The CDR3 is 16 amino acids. CDR3 amino acids: CASSIGASGGPDTQYF. The DNA of the CDR3 is TGTGCCAGTAGTATAGGGGCTAGCGGAGGCCCAGATACGCAGTATTTT.

This clone was observed once. The gene calls are TRBV19 and TRBJ2-1; 8 bases are shared with TRBD1. V lost 1 base to trimming and J lost 6 bases; unmatched junction nucleotides: 5. CDR1 is LNHDA, CDR2 SQIVND, per germline (reference sequence). The length of the CDR3 is 15 residues. The CDR3 DNA sequence: TGTGCCAGTAGTATAGGAGGGACAGGATCCAATGAGCAGTTCTTC. Amino acids: CASSIGGTGSNEQFF.

This clone was detected only once. The chain recombines TRBV11-2 with TRBJ1-4, with 7 bases that match TRBD1. The V and J ends lost 4 bases and 10 bases, in that order; junction bases with no gene match: 6. The V gene's germline CDR1 is SGHAT and CDR2 FQNNGV. The CDR3 has 13 amino acids. The CDR3 is CASSSTGAGKLFF. In DNA form, the CDR3 reads TGTGCCAGCAGCTCCACAGGGGCAGGAAAACTGTTTTTT.

The chain recombines TRBV6-5 with TRBJ1-4; 10 nucleotides line up with TRBD1. This CDR3 region has 14 residues. After removal of 5 bases from V and 4 bases from J, the junction contained 1 base not matched to a gene. The V gene's germline CDR1 is MNHEY and CDR2 SVGAGI. The CDR3 DNA reads TGTGCCAGCAGTCGGGACAGGGGTAATGAAAAACTGTTTTTT. Its protein product is CASSRDRGNEKLFF.

This chain uses TRBV5-1 with TRBJ1-2, with 10 bases aligning to TRBD1. The V gene end was trimmed by 4 bases and the J gene end by 4 bases; junction bases not matched to a gene: 7. The CDR3 consists of 15 residues. In germline, CDR1 is SGHRS, CDR2 YFSETQ. CDR3 sequence reads: CASSAAGTGAYGYTF. The CDR3 coding sequence is TGCGCCAGCAGCGCTGCCGGGACAGGGGCCTATGGCTACACCTTC.

This chain joins TRBV29-1 and TRBJ2-1, with TRBD2 identical over 8 bases. The V segment lost 6 bases and the J segment 4 bases; nucleotides outside the gene matches: 11. Per the germline V gene, CDR1 is SQVTM and CDR2 is ANQGSEA. This CDR3 comprises 15 residues. CDR3 nucleotide sequence: TGCAGCGTCCCCCGTGGTAGCGGGGATTACAATGAGCAGTTCTTC. It specifies CSVPRGSGDYNEQFF.

J is TRBJ1-1 and V is TRBV18; a weak D match, TRBD1 (6 bases). V lost 3 bases and J 4 bases, leaving 15 bases between the germline ends. From germline, CDR1 is KGHSH and CDR2 LQKENI. The CDR3 is 15 residues long. The CDR3 bases are TGTGCCAGCTCACCCCAACAGGGAGGGGTCACTGAAGCTTTCTTT. It encodes CASSPQQGGVTEAFF.